Below, one TCR beta chain is given with its context. These data originate in a study of T cells in Graves' hyperthyroidism and ophthalmopathy. Germline loops: CDR1 MNHEY, CDR2 SMNVEV (reference sequence). J lost 8 bases, V lost 6 bases, and 19 bases had no gene match. CDR3 size: 17 residues. TCR beta CDR3 regions were amplified from RNA. First-round RT-PCR with HTBI primers amplified the TCR CDR3 region. In TCRdb, the multiplex PCR reads were re-called with MiXCR into one record per CDR3 protein. The sample lists hundreds of thousands of distinct CDR3 sequences; roughly 15% were seen once. The specimen was blood. The chain is built from TRBV27 and TRBJ2-1, with 7 bases lining up with TRBD1. The clonotype was recovered from a woman aged 45-65 years with Graves' ophthalmopathy. The CDR3 here is CASSLTSRAGGRHEQFF. As DNA, the CDR3 is TGTGCCAGCAGCCTCACCAGTAGGGCAGGGGGTAGGCATGAGCAGTTCTTC.